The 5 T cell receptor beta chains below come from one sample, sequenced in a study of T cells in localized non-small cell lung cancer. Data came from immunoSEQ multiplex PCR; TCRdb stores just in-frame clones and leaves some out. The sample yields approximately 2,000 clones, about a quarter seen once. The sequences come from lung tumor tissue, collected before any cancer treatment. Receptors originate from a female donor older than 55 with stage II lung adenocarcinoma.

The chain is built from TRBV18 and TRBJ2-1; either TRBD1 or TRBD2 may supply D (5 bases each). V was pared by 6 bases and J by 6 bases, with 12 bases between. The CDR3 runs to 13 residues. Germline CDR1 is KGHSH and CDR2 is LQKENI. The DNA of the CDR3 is TGTGCCAGCTCGCCGGGGCGTTCCAATGAGCAGTTCTTC. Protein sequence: CASSPGRSNEQFF.

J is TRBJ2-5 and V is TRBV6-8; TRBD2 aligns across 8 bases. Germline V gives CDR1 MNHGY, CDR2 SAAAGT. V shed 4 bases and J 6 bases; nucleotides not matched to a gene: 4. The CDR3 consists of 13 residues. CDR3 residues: CASSSGGRQTQYF. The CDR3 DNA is TGTGCCAGCAGTTCGGGGGGGCGGCAGACCCAGTACTTC.

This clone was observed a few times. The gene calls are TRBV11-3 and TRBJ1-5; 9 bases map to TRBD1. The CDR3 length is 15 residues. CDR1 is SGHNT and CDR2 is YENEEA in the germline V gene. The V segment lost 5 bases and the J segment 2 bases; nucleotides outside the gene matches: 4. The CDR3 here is CASSPRTGGNQPQHF. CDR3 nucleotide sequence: TGTGCCAGCAGCCCTCGGACAGGGGGCAATCAGCCCCAGCATTTT.

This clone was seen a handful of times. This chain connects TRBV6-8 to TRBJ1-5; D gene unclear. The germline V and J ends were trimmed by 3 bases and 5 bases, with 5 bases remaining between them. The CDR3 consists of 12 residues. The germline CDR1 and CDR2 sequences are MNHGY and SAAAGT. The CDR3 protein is CASSYSDQPQHF. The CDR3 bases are TGTGCCAGCAGTTATTCAGATCAGCCCCAGCATTTT.

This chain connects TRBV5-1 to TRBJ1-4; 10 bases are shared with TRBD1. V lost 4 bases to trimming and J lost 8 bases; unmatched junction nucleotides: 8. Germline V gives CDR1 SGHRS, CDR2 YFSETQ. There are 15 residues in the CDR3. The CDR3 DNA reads TGCGCCAGCAGCGGGGGACAGGGGAAAGGCGAAAAACTGTTTTTT. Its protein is CASSGGQGKGEKLFF.